One and the same sample provided the 20 T cell receptor beta chains below, sequenced in a study of response to subunit inactivated influenza vaccine. TCRdb itself ran the RT-PCR reads through MiXCR, one entry per CDR3 protein. The sample records 590,000 or so distinct CDR3 sequences, about 15% being singletons. Sample: PBMCs from blood, taken approximately 15 days before vaccination. Every receptor here comes from a man aged 45-60 years who received an inactivated influenza vaccine.

This chain joins TRBV10-3 and TRBJ2-5; TRBD1 is a possible D gene (6 bases). Germline V gene data show CDR1 as ENHRY and CDR2 as SYGVKD. The CDR3 is 15 amino acids. Between the trimmed V and J ends, which lost 3 bases and 1 base, there was a span of 12 bases. As DNA, the CDR3 is TGTGCCATCAGTGAACAGGGAGACGCCCAAGAGACCCAGTACTTC. Translating gives CAISEQGDAQETQYF.

In its sample, this clonotype was seen a few times. The CDR3 loop is CATSDLDSNFQETQYF. For the CDR3, the DNA is TGTGCCACCAGTGATCTGGACAGCAATTTCCAAGAGACCCAGTACTTC. The chain is built from TRBV24-1 and TRBJ2-5; D may be TRBD1 (6 bases). The germline V gene encodes CDR1 KGHDR and CDR2 SFDVKD. V lost 3 bases and J lost 1, with 14 bases in between. CDR3 length: 16 amino acids.

In its sample, this clonotype was seen a few times. This rearrangement joins TRBV12-3 or TRBV12-4 to TRBJ2-4; D is undetermined. Trimming removed 6 bases at V and 0 bases at J, with 9 bases between. The CDR3 is made up of 14 amino acids. The CDR3, as DNA: TGTGCCAGCAGGAGACTCGTAGCCAAAAACATTCAGTACTTC. It specifies CASRRLVAKNIQYF.

The chain links TRBV7-2 to TRBJ2-7; D not resolved. The V gene's germline CDR1 is SGHTA and CDR2 FQGNSA. V lost 5 bases and J lost 1, with 15 bases in between. The CDR3 has 15 residues. The CDR3 sequence: CASSPRAARSYEQYF. As DNA, the CDR3 is TGTGCCAGCAGCCCCCGGGCGGCGAGATCCTACGAGCAGTACTTC.

There are a few counts of this clonotype. CDR3 in amino acids: CASSFKAQQFF. The CDR3 nucleotides read TGTGCCAGCAGTTTTAAGGCACAGCAGTTCTTC. V and J are TRBV12-3 or TRBV12-4 and TRBJ2-1; D is ambiguous. This CDR3 comprises 11 residues. V dropped 3 bases and J dropped 11 bases, with 8 bases sitting between them.

The rearrangement joins TRBV18 to TRBJ2-7; D is perhaps TRBD2 (6 bases). V gave up 8 bases and J gave up 0 bases, with 8 bases separating them. Germline-derived CDR1 and CDR2 are KGHSH and LQKENI. This CDR3 region has 12 residues. The CDR3 nucleotides read TGTGCCAGCGCGGGGAGCTCCTACGAGCAGTACTTC. Encoded protein: CASAGSSYEQYF.

The chain uses TRBV12-3 or TRBV12-4 and TRBJ1-2; TRBD1 matches at 9 bases. This CDR3 contains 15 residues. After removal of 5 bases from V and 5 bases from J, the junction contained 9 bases not matched to a gene. CDR3: CASSEQGALDYGYTF. In DNA form, the CDR3 reads TGTGCCAGCAGTGAACAGGGGGCGCTGGATTATGGCTACACCTTC.

This clonotype was seen more than once but under ten times. The chain links TRBV10-3 to TRBJ2-7; D possibly corresponds to TRBD1 (5 bases). This CDR3 has 14 residues. Germline V gives CDR1 ENHRY, CDR2 SYGVKD. V was shortened by 4 bases and J by 1 base, with 11 bases between the two germline ends. The DNA for the CDR3 is TGTGCCATCAGTGGTAAAGGGGTTTCCTACGAGCAGTACTTC. It yields the protein CAISGKGVSYEQYF.

This clonotype was counted ten times or more. This chain connects TRBV4-3 to TRBJ2-2; D may be TRBD1 (5 bases). Germline V gives CDR1 LGHNA, CDR2 YSLEER. The CDR3 is made up of 17 amino acids. The germline V and J ends were trimmed by 6 bases and 4 bases, with 21 bases remaining between them. CDR3 coding DNA: TGCGCCAGCAGGGAACCCGCGGCAGGGCAAGGCACCGGGGAGCTGTTTTTT. Amino acid sequence: CASREPAAGQGTGELFF.

The chain combines TRBV12-3 or TRBV12-4 with TRBJ2-7, with 8 bases lining up with TRBD1. There are 15 residues in the CDR3. The V gene end was trimmed by 1 base and the J gene end by 7 bases; junction bases not matched to a gene: 9. The CDR3 DNA reads TGTGCCAGCAGTTTAGGGGGACAGGTCCCCGAGGAGCAGTACTTC. It is translated as CASSLGGQVPEEQYF.

The CDR3 coding sequence is TGTGCCAGCAGCCGGGATTTCTACGAGCAGTACTTC. It codes for CASSRDFYEQYF. V and J are TRBV5-5 and TRBJ2-7, with D maybe TRBD2 (5 bases). This CDR3 is built from 12 residues. Germline CDR1 is SGHKS and CDR2 is YYEKEE (reference sequence). V was clipped by 4 bases and J by 3 bases, with 8 bases between them.

This clonotype was seen many times. CDR3: CASSRTSYEQYF. Written as DNA, the CDR3 is TGCGCCAGCAGTCGAACGTCCTACGAGCAGTACTTC. The chain joins TRBV5-1 to TRBJ2-7; D unclear. This CDR3 comprises 12 residues. Germline V gives CDR1 SGHRS, CDR2 YFSETQ. Trimming pared 5 bases from V and 1 base from J, leaving 7 bases between.

This clonotype was observed at least ten times. The rearrangement joins TRBV7-8 to TRBJ1-4, with D possibly matching TRBD1 (5 bases). The CDR3 has 13 residues. CDR1 and CDR2 (germline): SGHVS, FQNEAQ. The germline V and J ends were trimmed by 7 bases and 7 bases, with 13 bases remaining between them. The CDR3, as DNA: TGTGCCAGCACCCTACTCGGGGGTGAAAAACTGTTTTTT. It translates to CASTLLGGEKLFF.

This clonotype has only a few counts. V is TRBV12-3 or TRBV12-4 and J is TRBJ2-3, with TRBD2 identical over 8 bases. V shed 1 base, J shed 7 bases, and the junction held 13 bases outside the gene matches. There are 17 residues in the CDR3. The CDR3 DNA is TGTGCCAGCAGTTTAGAGGTCGGGAGGGCCTTTGTACATACGCAGTATTTT. Encoded protein: CASSLEVGRAFVHTQYF.

This sequence joins TRBV5-4 and TRBJ2-1; a possible D gene is TRBD2 (6 bases). The CDR3 runs to 15 residues. Germline V CDR1 and CDR2: SGHNT, YYREEE (reference sequence). V was pared by 0 bases and J by 10 bases, with 17 bases between. In DNA form, the CDR3 reads TGTGCCAGCAGCTTGGAACTAGCACATGGTGGCGAGCAGTTCTTC. This sequence encodes CASSLELAHGGEQFF.

This clonotype was seen repeatedly, ten times or more. This sequence joins TRBV6-1 and TRBJ2-1, with no clear D. Trimming pared 11 bases from V and 0 bases from J, leaving 17 bases between. Germline V CDR1 and CDR2: MNHNS, SASEGT. The CDR3 extends over 15 amino acids. The CDR3 loop reads CAAELSRSSYNEQFF. The CDR3 bases are TGTGCCGCCGAGTTGAGTCGGAGCTCCTACAATGAGCAGTTCTTC.

This clonotype turned up a few times. The CDR3 is CASSQEDQFRDTQYF. DNA of the CDR3: TGCGCCAGCAGCCAAGAAGACCAATTCCGAGATACGCAGTATTTT. This sequence joins TRBV4-3 and TRBJ2-3; no firm D call. Germline loops: CDR1 LGHNA, CDR2 YSLEER. There are 15 residues in the CDR3. V was cut by 0 bases and J by 5 bases, with 12 bases left in between.

This clonotype was observed many times. The chain links TRBV6-2 or TRBV6-3 to TRBJ2-1; a weak D match, TRBD2 (7 bases). Per germline, CDR1 MNHEY and CDR2 SVGEGT. This CDR3 contains 13 residues. V was trimmed by 5 bases and J by 6 bases, leaving 11 bases between them. This CDR3 reads CASSLGGLNEQFF. As DNA, the CDR3 is TGTGCCAGCAGTCTCGGGGGGCTCAATGAGCAGTTCTTC.

The J gene is TRBJ1-1, the V gene TRBV10-2, with a tentative D call TRBD1 (6 bases). The length of the CDR3 is 16 residues. Germline CDR1 and CDR2: WSHSY and SAAADI. Trimming removed 3 bases from V and 4 bases from J, with 18 bases in between. For the CDR3, the DNA is TGCGCCAGCAGTGAAGCGGGGGCTCTTTCAACCACTGAAGCTTTCTTT. Translating gives CASSEAGALSTTEAFF.

This clonotype was counted only a few times. This chain connects TRBV20-1 to TRBJ2-7, with 8 nucleotides matching TRBD2. Germline V gene sequence: CDR1 DFQATT, CDR2 SNEGSKA (reference sequence). Unmatched junction bases numbered 0, after V lost 3 bases and J lost 2 bases. This CDR3 contains 12 residues. CDR3 DNA sequence: TGCAGTGCTAGCGGGAGGGCCTACGAGCAGTACTTC. This sequence encodes CSASGRAYEQYF.